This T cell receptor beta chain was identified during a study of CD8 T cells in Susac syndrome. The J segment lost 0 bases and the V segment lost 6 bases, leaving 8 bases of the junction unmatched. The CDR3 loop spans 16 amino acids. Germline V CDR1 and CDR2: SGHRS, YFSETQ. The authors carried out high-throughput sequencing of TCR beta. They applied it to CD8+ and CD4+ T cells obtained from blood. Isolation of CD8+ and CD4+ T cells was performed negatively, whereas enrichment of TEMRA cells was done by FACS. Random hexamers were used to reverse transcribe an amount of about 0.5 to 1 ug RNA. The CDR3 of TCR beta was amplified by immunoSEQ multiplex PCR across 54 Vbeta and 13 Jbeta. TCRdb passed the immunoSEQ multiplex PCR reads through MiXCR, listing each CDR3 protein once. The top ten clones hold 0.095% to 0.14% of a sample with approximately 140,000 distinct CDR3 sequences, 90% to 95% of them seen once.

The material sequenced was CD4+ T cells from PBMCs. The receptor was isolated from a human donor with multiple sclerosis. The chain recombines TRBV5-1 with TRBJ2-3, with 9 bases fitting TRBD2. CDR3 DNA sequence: TGCGCCAGCACCCTGACTAGCGGCCTCAGCACAGATACGCAGTATTTT. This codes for CASTLTSGLSTDTQYF.